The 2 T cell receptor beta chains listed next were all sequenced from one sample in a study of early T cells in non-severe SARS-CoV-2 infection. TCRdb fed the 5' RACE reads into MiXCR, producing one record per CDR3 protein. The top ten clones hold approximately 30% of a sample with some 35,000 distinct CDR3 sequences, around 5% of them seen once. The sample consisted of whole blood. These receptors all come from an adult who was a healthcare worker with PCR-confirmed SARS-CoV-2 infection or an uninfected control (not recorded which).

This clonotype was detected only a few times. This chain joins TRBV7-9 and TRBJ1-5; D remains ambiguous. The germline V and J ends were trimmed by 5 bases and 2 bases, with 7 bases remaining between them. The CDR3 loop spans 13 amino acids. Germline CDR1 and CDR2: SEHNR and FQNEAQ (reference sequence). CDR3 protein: CASSPTGNQPQHF. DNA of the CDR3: TGTGCCAGCAGCCCTACCGGCAATCAGCCCCAGCATTTT.

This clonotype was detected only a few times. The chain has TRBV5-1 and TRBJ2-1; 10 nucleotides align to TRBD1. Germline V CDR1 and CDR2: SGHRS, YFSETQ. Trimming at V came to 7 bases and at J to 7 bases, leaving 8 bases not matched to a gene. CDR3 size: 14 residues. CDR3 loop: CASFTGQGNNEQFF. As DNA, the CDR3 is TGCGCCAGCTTTACGGGACAGGGGAATAATGAGCAGTTCTTC.